Reported below is one TCR beta chain. The sample comes from a study of blood T cell repertoires in COVID-19. Whole-study context: Acute and convalescent COVID-19 samples came from the United States, Italy and Spain.

Repertoires were generated with immunoSEQ multiplex PCR, while TCRdb's copy carries only in-frame clones and drops some. Seen here are approximately 200,000 clones, 94% observed once, and the top ten hold around 0.8%. The CDR3 is made up of 16 amino acids. CDR1 is SGHNT and CDR2 is YYREEE in the germline V gene (reference sequence). The germline V and J ends were trimmed by 1 base and 2 bases, with 15 bases remaining between them. Seattle cases were enrolled at active infection and followed longitudinally. The chain recombines TRBV5-4 with TRBJ1-2; tentatively, D is TRBD1 (6 bases). The material sequenced was peripheral blood. This sequence originates from a man younger than 45 with COVID-19, enrolled during active disease. For the CDR3, the DNA is TGTGCCAGCAGCTTGCAGGGGACCCCGGGGAACTATGGCTACACCTTC. Protein product: CASSLQGTPGNYGYTF.